This T cell receptor beta chain emerged from a study of blood T cell repertoires in COVID-19. Notes on this clone: The same CDR3 can be traced to other DNA sequences in this sample.

The CDR3 sequence is 15 residues long. Trimming cost V 3 bases and J 0 bases; bases outside gene matches: 1. Germline values: CDR1 MNHEY, CDR2 SVGAGI. Only in-frame clones appear in the TCRdb table, and some are missing; sequencing was by immunoSEQ multiplex PCR. In the table there are a few hundred thousand clones, about 81% of which are singletons. Input material: PBMCs or T cells enriched from blood (not recorded which). The source is a young man with acute COVID-19. The chain carries TRBV6-5 and TRBJ1-2, with 10 bases that match TRBD1. CDR3 loop: CASSYGQGANYGYTF. The CDR3 DNA follows: TGTGCCAGCAGTTATGGACAGGGGGCTAACTATGGCTACACCTTC.